These T cell receptor beta chains were read from a single sample in a study of CD8+CD57+ T cells in acquired aplastic anemia. TCRdb itself ran the reads through MiXCR, one entry per CDR3 protein. The data show more than 100,000 distinct CDR3 sequences, more than 40% seen once. Material for sequencing was sorted CD4+, CD8+, or CD8+CD57+ T cells (not recorded which) from PBMCs. Source of these receptors: a human donor in good health, serving as a control. Each CDR3 is given with its conserved first and last residue. The D gene is left open where the match is weak. Clone size appears in some rows only: once, few, many, or a class for an expanded clone.

TGTGCCGCCCAGAGGGGGCTGTATGGCTACACCTTC CAAQRGLYGYTF many TRBV6-2/TRBV6-3 TRBD1 12 TRBJ1-2
TGCAGCGTTCACAGAGTGAATCAGCCCCAGCATTTT CSVHRVNQPQHF . TRBV29-1 . 12 TRBJ1-5
TGTGCCTGGGGGAGGGGGACACCATACAATGAGCAGTTCTTC CAWGRGTPYNEQFF many TRBV30 . 14 TRBJ2-1
TGTGCCAGCAGTGAATGGGGAAAGAACACTGAAGCTTTCTTT CASSEWGKNTEAFF . TRBV25-1 . 14 TRBJ1-1
TGCAGCGTTACGGGACAGGTGGACACTGAAGCTTTCTTT CSVTGQVDTEAFF . TRBV29-1 TRBD1 13 TRBJ1-1
TGTGCCAGCAGCTTGGGAATAGGGGGGCCACTCGGAGATACGCAGTATTTT CASSLGIGGPLGDTQYF many TRBV5-6 . 17 TRBJ2-3
TGTGCCAGCAGCTTTGACGGCAATCAGCCCCAGCATTTT CASSFDGNQPQHF many TRBV7-9 . 13 TRBJ1-5
TGTGCCAGCAGTGAATGTAGCGGGGACCAGGGCATGGAGACCCAGTACTTC CASSECSGDQGMETQYF . TRBV2 TRBD2 17 TRBJ2-5
TGTGCCAGTAGATTCTCAGGGTCGGATGGCTACACCTTC CASRFSGSDGYTF many TRBV19 . 13 TRBJ1-2
TGCAGTGCTAGCCTAGCGAGCTCCTACGAGCAGTACTTC CSASLASSYEQYF . TRBV20-1 . 13 TRBJ2-7
TGTGCCAGCAGCGGTGGAGAAAGGACTAGCGGGGGGGCAAGGGATACGCAGTATTTT CASSGGERTSGGARDTQYF . TRBV9 TRBD2 19 TRBJ2-3
TGTGCCAGCAGTGAACGGGGGCATAATTCACCCCTCCACTTT CASSERGHNSPLHF . TRBV2 . 14 TRBJ1-6
TGTGCCATCAGGACACAGGAAAATCAGCCCCAGCATTTT CAIRTQENQPQHF . TRBV10-3 . 13 TRBJ1-5
TGCGCCAGCAGTGACTCGAACACTGAAGCTTTCTTT CASSDSNTEAFF few TRBV10-1 . 12 TRBJ1-1
TGTGCCAGCACCACCGGGAGGACGGCTGGAAACACCATATATTTT CASTTGRTAGNTIYF many TRBV12-3/TRBV12-4 . 15 TRBJ1-3
TGCAGTGCTAGCCTAGCGGGGGTACAAGAGACCCAGTACTTC CSASLAGVQETQYF . TRBV20-1 TRBD2 14 TRBJ2-5
TGTGCCAGTAGTATCTTAGGGGCTGGAAACACCATATATTTT CASSILGAGNTIYF many TRBV19 . 14 TRBJ1-3
TGTGCCAGTAGTATGAAGCGGGGTACTGAAGCTTTCTTT CASSMKRGTEAFF once TRBV19 . 13 TRBJ1-1
TGTGCCAGCAGCGCGAGCCAACAGGGCCCTGGCTACACCTTC CASSASQQGPGYTF many TRBV9 . 14 TRBJ1-2
TGCGCCAGCAGCCGGGGTCAGGATGGAAACACCATATATTTT CASSRGQDGNTIYF many TRBV4-3 . 14 TRBJ1-3
TGCAGTGCTAGCGGGGGGGCAGTCGGGGAGCTGTTTTTT CSASGGAVGELFF many TRBV20-1 TRBD2 13 TRBJ2-2
TGTGCCACCAGTGGTGCTTTTAACTATGGCTACACCTTC CATSGAFNYGYTF . TRBV24-1 . 13 TRBJ1-2
TGTGCCAGTAGTGACAGACCTAGCGGGGGGGCAGATACGCAGTATTTT CASSDRPSGGADTQYF . TRBV19 TRBD2 16 TRBJ2-3
TGTGCCAGCTCACCACGGATTTTGGCAGGGGATCAAGAGACCCAGTACTTC CASSPRILAGDQETQYF . TRBV18 . 17 TRBJ2-5
TGCGCCAGCAGCATACAGGGAGTTGGAACTCTGACGGGGGATGGCTACACCTTC CASSIQGVGTLTGDGYTF many TRBV5-1 . 18 TRBJ1-2
TGTGCCACCCGAAAGGAGGGGCCCTCGTACTTC CATRKEGPSYF . TRBV24-1 . 11 TRBJ2-7
TGTGCCAGCAGCTTAACACGAGGGGGGCGATACGAGCAGTACTTC CASSLTRGGRYEQYF . TRBV7-3 . 15 TRBJ2-7
TGTGCCAGCAGTGCGCTGGGGGGCAATCAGCCCCAGCATTTT CASSALGGNQPQHF . TRBV2 . 14 TRBJ1-5
TGTGCCAGCAGTGAGGGTAGCGGGAATGGCAATGAGCAGTTCTTC CASSEGSGNGNEQFF . TRBV2 TRBD2 15 TRBJ2-1
TGTGCCACCAGTGACCCCACCTACCGGGGGGGCGGTGAGCAGTTCTTC CATSDPTYRGGGEQFF many TRBV24-1 TRBD2 16 TRBJ2-1
TGTGCCACCAGTGATTCCGGTGACTCTAACTATGGCTACACCTTC CATSDSGDSNYGYTF . TRBV24-1 . 15 TRBJ1-2
TGTGCCTGGAGTGTAACAGGGCAAGGGGGCTACACCTTC CAWSVTGQGGYTF once TRBV30 . 13 TRBJ1-2
TGTGCCAGCAGTCCCGGGACAGCTAACTATGGCTACACCTTC CASSPGTANYGYTF many TRBV2 TRBD1 14 TRBJ1-2
TGCAGTGCTTTCAGTTCCGGGCCTTTGGAGCAGTACTTC CSAFSSGPLEQYF . TRBV20-1 . 13 TRBJ2-7